The rows below give T cell receptor beta chains drawn from one sample of a study of cytomegalovirus exposure and HLA in healthy donors. Only in-frame clones appear in the TCRdb table, and some are missing; sequencing was by immunoSEQ multiplex PCR. The sample lists over 70,000 clones, approximately 90% occurring once. Sequencing was done on a sample of PBMCs. The receptors come from a woman aged 18-30 years in good health and CMV-seropositive. The CDR3 runs from the conserved cysteine through the conserved F or W. The D gene is left open where the match is weak. Rows give clone size only sometimes, using once, few, many, or a class for an expanded clone.

abundance: NA
v_gene: TRBV28
j_gene: TRBJ2-5
d_gene: NA
CDR3nt: TGTGCCAGCAGTTCTCGAGAGACCCAGTACTTC
CDR3aa: CASSSRETQYF

abundance: NA
v_gene: TRBV2
j_gene: TRBJ1-1
d_gene: NA
CDR3nt: TGTGCCAGCAGTGAAGGGGGGGGCACTGAAGCTTTCTTT
CDR3aa: CASSEGGGTEAFF

abundance: NA
v_gene: TRBV19
j_gene: TRBJ2-7
d_gene: TRBD1
CDR3nt: TGTGCCAGTAGTACCCACAGGGGGGATTCCTACGAGCAGTACTTC
CDR3aa: CASSTHRGDSYEQYF

abundance: once
v_gene: TRBV2
j_gene: TRBJ1-1
d_gene: TRBD1
CDR3nt: TGTGCCAGCAGGACAGGGAAACTGAACACTGAAGCTTTCTTT
CDR3aa: CASRTGKLNTEAFF

abundance: NA
v_gene: TRBV18
j_gene: TRBJ1-4
d_gene: NA
CDR3nt: TGTGCCAGCTCACCACTCGTAGATGAAAAACTGTTTTTT
CDR3aa: CASSPLVDEKLFF

abundance: once
v_gene: TRBV5-1
j_gene: TRBJ2-1
d_gene: NA
CDR3nt: TGCGCCAGCAGCGAAACGTTGGCTGAGCAGTTCTTC
CDR3aa: CASSETLAEQFF

abundance: NA
v_gene: TRBV6-5
j_gene: TRBJ1-1
d_gene: NA
CDR3nt: TGTGCCAGCAGTTGGAGGACGTCGAACACTGAAGCTTTCTTT
CDR3aa: CASSWRTSNTEAFF

abundance: NA
v_gene: TRBV30
j_gene: TRBJ1-1
d_gene: NA
CDR3nt: TGTGCCTGGAGAACACAGGGAGCTGAAGCTTTCTTT
CDR3aa: CAWRTQGAEAFF

abundance: once
v_gene: TRBV7-2
j_gene: TRBJ1-1
d_gene: NA
CDR3nt: TGTGCCAGCAGCCCGTCGCGGCTCGCGGGGGGCGCCGAAGCTTTCTTT
CDR3aa: CASSPSRLAGGAEAFF

abundance: NA
v_gene: TRBV11-3
j_gene: TRBJ1-5
d_gene: NA
CDR3nt: TGTGCCAGCAGCTTAGTAGTCGCAAAAATTAGGGGATATAGCAATCAGCCCCAGCATTTT
CDR3aa: CASSLVVAKIRGYSNQPQHF

abundance: NA
v_gene: TRBV4-1
j_gene: TRBJ2-7
d_gene: NA
CDR3nt: TGCGCCAGCAGCCAAGAAGGACAGAAGCCCTACGAGCAGTACTTC
CDR3aa: CASSQEGQKPYEQYF

abundance: NA
v_gene: TRBV5-6
j_gene: TRBJ2-5
d_gene: TRBD1
CDR3nt: TGTGCCAGCAGGTTATATGACAGGGGGCAAGAGACCCAGTACTTC
CDR3aa: CASRLYDRGQETQYF

abundance: NA
v_gene: TRBV27
j_gene: TRBJ1-4
d_gene: TRBD1
CDR3nt: TGTGCCAGCAAAGGGACAGCAACTAATGAAAAACTGTTTTTT
CDR3aa: CASKGTATNEKLFF

abundance: NA
v_gene: TRBV4-2
j_gene: TRBJ2-1
d_gene: NA
CDR3nt: TGTGCCAGCAGCCAGACTGCCTTAGAGCAGTTCTTC
CDR3aa: CASSQTALEQFF

abundance: once
v_gene: TRBV7-9
j_gene: TRBJ2-7
d_gene: NA
CDR3nt: TGTGCCAGCAGCTCCCAAATCTACGAGCAGTACTTC
CDR3aa: CASSSQIYEQYF

abundance: NA
v_gene: TRBV7-9
j_gene: TRBJ2-2
d_gene: TRBD1
CDR3nt: TGTGCCAGCAGGCCCGGGACAGACACCGGGGAGCTGTTTTTT
CDR3aa: CASRPGTDTGELFF

abundance: once
v_gene: TRBV28
j_gene: TRBJ2-2
d_gene: NA
CDR3nt: TGTGCCAGCAGTTTTACTCTTTCGAACACCGGGGAGCTGTTTTTT
CDR3aa: CASSFTLSNTGELFF

abundance: NA
v_gene: TRBV18
j_gene: TRBJ2-3
d_gene: NA
CDR3nt: TGTGCCAGCTCACCCGATTACGCGGACAGAATCACAGATACGCAGTATTTT
CDR3aa: CASSPDYADRITDTQYF

abundance: NA
v_gene: TRBV7-9
j_gene: TRBJ2-7
d_gene: NA
CDR3nt: TGTGCCAGCAGCCAGACAAAAAGACAAGTCTACGAGCAGTACTTC
CDR3aa: CASSQTKRQVYEQYF

abundance: NA
v_gene: TRBV7-9
j_gene: TRBJ1-1
d_gene: NA
CDR3nt: TGTGCCAGCAGCTTAGCTCGAACAGGGAGACCTGAAGCTTTCTTT
CDR3aa: CASSLARTGRPEAFF

abundance: NA
v_gene: TRBV7-6
j_gene: TRBJ2-5
d_gene: NA
CDR3nt: TGTGCCAGCAGCTCCCCGTCAGCGGGTGTGCAAGAGACCCAGTACTTC
CDR3aa: CASSSPSAGVQETQYF

abundance: NA
v_gene: TRBV5-4
j_gene: TRBJ2-5
d_gene: NA
CDR3nt: TGTGCCAGCAGCCGGACTTTGGGGAGCCAAGAGACCCAGTACTTC
CDR3aa: CASSRTLGSQETQYF